This T cell receptor beta chain was identified in a study of cytomegalovirus exposure and HLA in healthy donors. Overall study context: Among the approximately 420 donors who were genotyped, approximately 76% fell in the genetic ancestry cluster that is associated with self-reported Caucasian donors.

Germline V gene data show CDR1 as SGHTA and CDR2 as FQGNSA. This CDR3 comprises 17 residues. The V and J ends lost 7 bases and 1 base, in that order; junction bases with no gene match: 16. As for this clone: The antigen is undetermined.

The PCR ran on 60 Vbeta and 13 Jbeta primers. The data were produced by immunoSEQ multiplex PCR, yet TCRdb's version contains in-frame clones alone and is incomplete. The profile shows 95,000 to 150,000 clones, around 86% of them singletons. General study findings and limits: In a later analysis, TCR beta V- and J-gene trimming showed a link to a missense DCLRE1C variant. The authors listed 164 TCR beta chains as cytomegalovirus-associated.

The gene calls are TRBV7-2 and TRBJ2-7, with 7 bases matching TRBD1. Sequencing was performed on PBMCs. The source is a man aged 25 to 45 in good health and CMV-seronegative. The CDR3 loop reads CASTRRPGGGLSYEQYF. In DNA, the CDR3 is TGTGCCAGCACCCGGAGGCCAGGGGGTGGTTTGTCCTACGAGCAGTACTTC. Combining the CDR3 with reference TRBV7-2 and TRBJ2-7 gives the whole variable domain GAGVSQSPSNKVTEKGKDVELRCDPISGHTALYWYRQSLGQGLEFLIYFQGNSAPDKSGLPSDRFSAERTGGSVSTLTIQRTQQEDSAVYLCASTRRPGGGLSYEQYFGPGTRLTVT.